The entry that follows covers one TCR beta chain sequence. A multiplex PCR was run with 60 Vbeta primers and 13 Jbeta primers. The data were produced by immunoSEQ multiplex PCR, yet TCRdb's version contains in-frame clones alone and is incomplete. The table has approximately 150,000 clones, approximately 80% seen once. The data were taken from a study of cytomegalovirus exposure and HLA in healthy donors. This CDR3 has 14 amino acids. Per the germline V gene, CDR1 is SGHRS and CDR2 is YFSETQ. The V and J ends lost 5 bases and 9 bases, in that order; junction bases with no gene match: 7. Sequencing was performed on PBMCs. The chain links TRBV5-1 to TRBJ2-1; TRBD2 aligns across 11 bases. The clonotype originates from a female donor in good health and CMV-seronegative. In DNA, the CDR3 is TGCGCCAGCAGGATAGCGGGAGGGCCGGTTGAGCAGTTCTTC. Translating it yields CASRIAGGPVEQFF. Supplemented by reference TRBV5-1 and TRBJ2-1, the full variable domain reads KAGVTQTPRYLIKTRGQQVTLSCSPISGHRSVSWYQQTPGQGLQFLFEYFSETQRNKGNFPGRFSGRQFSNSRSEMNVSTLELGDSALYLCASRIAGGPVEQFFGPGTRLTVL.